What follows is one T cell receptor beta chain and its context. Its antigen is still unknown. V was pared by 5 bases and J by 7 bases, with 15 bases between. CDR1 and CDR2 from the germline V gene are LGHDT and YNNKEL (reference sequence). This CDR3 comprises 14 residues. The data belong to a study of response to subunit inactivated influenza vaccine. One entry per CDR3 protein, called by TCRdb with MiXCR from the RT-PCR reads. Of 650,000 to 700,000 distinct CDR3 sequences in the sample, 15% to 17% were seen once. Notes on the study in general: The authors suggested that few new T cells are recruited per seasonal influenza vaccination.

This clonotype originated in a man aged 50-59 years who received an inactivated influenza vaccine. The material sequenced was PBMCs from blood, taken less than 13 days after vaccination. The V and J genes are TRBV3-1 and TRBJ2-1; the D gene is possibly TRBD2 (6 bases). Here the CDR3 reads CASSSSGEFNEQFF. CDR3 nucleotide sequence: TGTGCCAGCAGCTCGTCGGGAGAGTTTAATGAGCAGTTCTTC.